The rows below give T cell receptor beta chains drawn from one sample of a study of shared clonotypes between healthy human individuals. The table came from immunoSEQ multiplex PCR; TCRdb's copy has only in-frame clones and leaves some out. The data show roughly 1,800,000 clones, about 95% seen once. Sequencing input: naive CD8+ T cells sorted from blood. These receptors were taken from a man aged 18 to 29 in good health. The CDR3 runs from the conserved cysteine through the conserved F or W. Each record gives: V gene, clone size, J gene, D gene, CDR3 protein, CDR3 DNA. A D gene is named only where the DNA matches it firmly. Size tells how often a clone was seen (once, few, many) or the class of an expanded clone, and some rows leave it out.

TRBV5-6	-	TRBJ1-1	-	CASSLGTLWTEAFF	TGTGCCAGCAGCTTGGGAACACTCTGGACTGAAGCTTTCTTT
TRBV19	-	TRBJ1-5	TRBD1	CASSPEADRLNQPQHF	TGTGCCAGTAGTCCCGAGGCGGACAGGCTGAATCAGCCCCAGCATTTT
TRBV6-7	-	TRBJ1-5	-	CASLRGRFQPQHF	TGTGCCAGCTTGAGGGGACGCTTTCAGCCCCAGCATTTT
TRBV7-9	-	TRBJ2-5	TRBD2	CASSFGAGGLQETQYF	TGTGCCAGCAGCTTCGGAGCGGGAGGCCTCCAAGAGACCCAGTACTTC
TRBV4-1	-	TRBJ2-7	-	CASSTTTVSSYEQYF	TGCGCCAGCAGCACAACGACAGTCAGCTCCTACGAGCAGTACTTC
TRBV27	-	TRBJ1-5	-	CASRQNSNQPQHF	TGTGCCAGCCGGCAGAATAGCAATCAGCCCCAGCATTTT
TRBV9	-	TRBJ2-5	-	CASSDSWETQYF	TGTGCCAGCAGCGACTCATGGGAGACCCAGTACTTC
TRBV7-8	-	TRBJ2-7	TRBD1	CASSLDTGQVSYEQYF	TGTGCCAGCAGCTTAGACACGGGACAGGTCTCCTACGAGCAGTACTTC
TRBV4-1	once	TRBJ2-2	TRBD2	CASSRISAGGTNTGELFF	TGCGCCAGCAGCCGAATCTCTGCGGGGGGCACGAACACCGGGGAGCTGTTTTTT
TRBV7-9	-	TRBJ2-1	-	CASSQYGDGEQFF	TGTGCCAGCAGCCAGTACGGGGACGGTGAGCAGTTCTTC
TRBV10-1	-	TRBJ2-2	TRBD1	CASGDSLNTGELFF	TGCGCCAGCGGGGACAGCTTGAACACCGGGGAGCTGTTTTTT
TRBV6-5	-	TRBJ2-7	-	CASSPNTESSYEQYF	TGTGCCAGCAGTCCGAACACTGAAAGCTCCTACGAGCAGTACTTC
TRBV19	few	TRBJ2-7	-	CASSAGTHQAYEQYF	TGTGCCAGTAGTGCCGGGACTCACCAGGCCTACGAGCAGTACTTC
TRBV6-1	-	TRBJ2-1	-	CASSEDWTASYNEQFF	TGTGCCAGCAGTGAAGACTGGACGGCATCCTACAATGAGCAGTTCTTC
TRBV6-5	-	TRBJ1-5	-	CASSYDSGGGQPQHF	TGTGCCAGCAGTTACGATAGTGGGGGGGGTCAGCCCCAGCATTTT
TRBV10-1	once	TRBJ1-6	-	CASSEGQDSPLHF	TGCGCCAGCAGTGAAGGGCAAGATTCACCCCTCCACTTT
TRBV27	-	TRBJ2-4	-	CASSPDRNIQYF	TGTGCCAGCAGTCCTGACCGAAACATTCAGTACTTC
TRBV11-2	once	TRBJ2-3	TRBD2	CASSLGPGLEYPDTQYF	TGTGCCAGCAGCTTAGGTCCGGGACTAGAGTATCCAGATACGCAGTATTTT
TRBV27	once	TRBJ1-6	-	CASSFTWSYNSPLHF	TGTGCCAGCAGTTTCACCTGGTCCTATAATTCACCCCTCCACTTT
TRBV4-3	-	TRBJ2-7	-	CASSQVPRSHEQYF	TGCGCCAGCAGCCAAGTTCCCAGGTCCCACGAGCAGTACTTC
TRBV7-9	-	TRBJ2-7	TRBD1	CASSLTETGGDEQYF	TGTGCCAGCAGCCTAACAGAGACAGGGGGGGACGAGCAGTACTTC
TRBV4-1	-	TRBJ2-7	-	CASSQGHGGYEQYF	TGCGCCAGCAGCCAAGGACACGGCGGGTACGAGCAGTACTTC
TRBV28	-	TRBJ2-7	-	CASSLVHISYEQYF	TGTGCCAGCAGTTTAGTCCACATCTCCTACGAGCAGTACTTC
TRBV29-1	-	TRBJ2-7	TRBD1	CSVFRQGSSYEQYF	TGCAGCGTGTTCAGACAGGGGAGCTCCTACGAGCAGTACTTC
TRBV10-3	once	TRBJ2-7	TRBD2	CAISEGGEWTSGRGSEQYF	TGTGCCATCAGTGAGGGGGGAGAGTGGACTAGCGGGAGGGGTAGCGAGCAGTACTTC
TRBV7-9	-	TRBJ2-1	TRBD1	CASSLEGQGARNEQFF	TGTGCCAGCAGCTTAGAGGGACAGGGGGCTCGCAATGAGCAGTTCTTC
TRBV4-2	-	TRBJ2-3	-	CASSQKGDFDTQYF	TGTGCCAGCAGCCAAAAGGGGGACTTTGATACGCAGTATTTT
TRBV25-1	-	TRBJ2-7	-	CASVGQDPAHEQYF	TGTGCCAGCGTGGGCCAGGACCCTGCCCACGAGCAGTACTTC
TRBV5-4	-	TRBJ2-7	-	CASSLREAVEQYF	TGTGCCAGCAGCTTGAGGGAGGCCGTCGAGCAGTACTTC
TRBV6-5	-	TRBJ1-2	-	CASSYSQERSYTF	TGTGCCAGCAGTTACAGCCAGGAGAGGAGCTACACCTTC
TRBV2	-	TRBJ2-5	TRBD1	CASSEGTGLVETQYF	TGTGCCAGCAGTGAAGGGACAGGGCTGGTGGAGACCCAGTACTTC
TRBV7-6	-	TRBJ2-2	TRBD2	CASSLDGGGNTGELFF	TGTGCCAGCAGCTTAGACGGCGGGGGGAACACCGGGGAGCTGTTTTTT
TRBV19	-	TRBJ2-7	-	CASTGGQTYEQYF	TGTGCCAGTACCGGTGGGCAGACCTACGAGCAGTACTTC
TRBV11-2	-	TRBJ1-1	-	CASGGPQNTEAFF	TGTGCCAGCGGAGGGCCACAGAATACTGAAGCTTTCTTT
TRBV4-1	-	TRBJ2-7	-	CASSQDAGAFYEQYF	TGCGCCAGCAGCCAAGATGCAGGAGCCTTCTACGAGCAGTACTTC
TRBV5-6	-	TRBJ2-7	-	CASSFQGSSYEQYF	TGTGCCAGCAGCTTCCAGGGGTCCTCCTACGAGCAGTACTTC
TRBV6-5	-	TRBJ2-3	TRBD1	CASSTQDRNTQYF	TGTGCCAGCAGTACCCAGGACAGGAATACGCAGTATTTT
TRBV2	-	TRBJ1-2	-	CASSDGYTRDDLF	TGTGCCAGCAGTGATGGTTATACCCGGGACGACCTCTTC
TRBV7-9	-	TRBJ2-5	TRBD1	CASSHTGTEETQYF	TGTGCCAGCAGCCATACCGGGACAGAAGAGACCCAGTACTTC
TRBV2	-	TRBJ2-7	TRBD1	CASRARTGQGSYEQYF	TGTGCCAGCAGAGCCAGGACAGGCCAGGGATCCTACGAGCAGTACTTC
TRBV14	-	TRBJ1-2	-	CASSHDRRGFYGYTF	TGTGCCAGCAGCCACGACAGGAGGGGATTCTATGGCTACACCTTC
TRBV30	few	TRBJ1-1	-	CAWSYSGRDEAFF	TGTGCCTGGAGTTATTCTGGGAGGGATGAAGCTTTCTTT
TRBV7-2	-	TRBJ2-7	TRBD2	CASSWTSGSYEQYF	TGTGCCAGCAGTTGGACTAGCGGGAGCTACGAGCAGTACTTC
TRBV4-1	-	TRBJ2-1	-	CASSLSGFDSYNEQFF	TGCGCCAGCAGCCTCTCCGGGTTCGACTCCTACAATGAGCAGTTCTTC
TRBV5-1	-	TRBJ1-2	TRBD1	CASSLEPGQATDNYGYTF	TGCGCCAGCAGCTTGGAGCCCGGACAGGCGACCGACAACTATGGCTACACCTTC
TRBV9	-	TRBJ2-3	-	CASSTPRTDYTDTQYF	TGTGCCAGCAGCACCCCCCGGACAGACTACACAGATACGCAGTATTTT
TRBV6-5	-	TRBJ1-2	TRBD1	CASSPGQARRYGYTF	TGTGCCAGCAGTCCCGGACAGGCAAGGAGGTATGGCTACACCTTC
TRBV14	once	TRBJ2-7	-	CASSPGHGSYEQYF	TGTGCCAGCAGTCCCGGACACGGCTCCTACGAGCAGTACTTC
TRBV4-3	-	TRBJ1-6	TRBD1	CASSLGTGGNSPLHF	TGCGCCAGCAGCCTCGGGACAGGGGGTAATTCACCCCTCCACTTT